The clone carrying this T cell receptor (beta chain) was seen ten or more times. Its target is unknown. The CDR3 spans 13 residues. Deletions cut 6 bases from V and 7 bases from J, with 16 bases between. According to the study, TCR beta libraries were built with iRepertoire HTBI primers and CDR3-region Arm-PCR. Per the original methods: Some 60 TRBV and about 14 TRBJ segments were identified across samples. TCRdb reanalysed the multiplex PCR reads using MiXCR and keeps one entry per CDR3 protein. It is TCRdb's table, rather than the study itself, that gives the V and J calls and clone size. The sample records 540,000 or so distinct CDR3 sequences, approximately 13% being singletons. Time point here: newly diagnosed GD, antithyroid drugs for less than 3 months. RNA from PBMCs was the source of the TCR library. These data originate in a study of regulatory T cells in long-lasting Graves disease. Study outcomes and limitations: Persistent Graves' patients showed reduced TCR diversity versus newly diagnosed patients.

A further study also used this sample, focusing on T cells in Graves' hyperthyroidism and ophthalmopathy. That paper adds: Carried out on the TCR CDR3, a first-round RT-PCR used the HTBI primer set. Blood also carried most thyroid clonotypes expanded above 0.001.

The rearrangement joins TRBV12-3 or TRBV12-4 to TRBJ2-7, with D unclear. The material sequenced was peripheral blood mononuclear cells (PBMCs), taken at new diagnosis, from a patient treated with antithyroid drugs. The source of this sequence is a man aged 25 to 45 with Graves disease. For the CDR3, the DNA is TGTGCCAGCAGCCTTACTTCACTGGGAGAGCAGTACTTC. It codes for CASSLTSLGEQYF.